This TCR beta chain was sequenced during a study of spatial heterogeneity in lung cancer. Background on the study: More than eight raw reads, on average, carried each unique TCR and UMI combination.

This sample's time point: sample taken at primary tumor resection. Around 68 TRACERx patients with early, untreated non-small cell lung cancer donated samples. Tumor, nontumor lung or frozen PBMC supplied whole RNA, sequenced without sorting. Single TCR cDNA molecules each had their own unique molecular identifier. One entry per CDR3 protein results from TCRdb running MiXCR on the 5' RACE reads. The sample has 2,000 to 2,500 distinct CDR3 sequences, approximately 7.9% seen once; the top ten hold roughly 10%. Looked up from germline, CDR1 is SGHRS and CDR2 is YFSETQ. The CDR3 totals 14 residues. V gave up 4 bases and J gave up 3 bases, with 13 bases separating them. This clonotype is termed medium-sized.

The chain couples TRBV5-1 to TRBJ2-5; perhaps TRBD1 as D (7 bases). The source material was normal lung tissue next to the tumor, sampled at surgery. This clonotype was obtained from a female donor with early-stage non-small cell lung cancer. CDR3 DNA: TGCGCCAGCAGCCGGACAGGAGGGAAAGAGACCCAGTACTTC. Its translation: CASSRTGGKETQYF.